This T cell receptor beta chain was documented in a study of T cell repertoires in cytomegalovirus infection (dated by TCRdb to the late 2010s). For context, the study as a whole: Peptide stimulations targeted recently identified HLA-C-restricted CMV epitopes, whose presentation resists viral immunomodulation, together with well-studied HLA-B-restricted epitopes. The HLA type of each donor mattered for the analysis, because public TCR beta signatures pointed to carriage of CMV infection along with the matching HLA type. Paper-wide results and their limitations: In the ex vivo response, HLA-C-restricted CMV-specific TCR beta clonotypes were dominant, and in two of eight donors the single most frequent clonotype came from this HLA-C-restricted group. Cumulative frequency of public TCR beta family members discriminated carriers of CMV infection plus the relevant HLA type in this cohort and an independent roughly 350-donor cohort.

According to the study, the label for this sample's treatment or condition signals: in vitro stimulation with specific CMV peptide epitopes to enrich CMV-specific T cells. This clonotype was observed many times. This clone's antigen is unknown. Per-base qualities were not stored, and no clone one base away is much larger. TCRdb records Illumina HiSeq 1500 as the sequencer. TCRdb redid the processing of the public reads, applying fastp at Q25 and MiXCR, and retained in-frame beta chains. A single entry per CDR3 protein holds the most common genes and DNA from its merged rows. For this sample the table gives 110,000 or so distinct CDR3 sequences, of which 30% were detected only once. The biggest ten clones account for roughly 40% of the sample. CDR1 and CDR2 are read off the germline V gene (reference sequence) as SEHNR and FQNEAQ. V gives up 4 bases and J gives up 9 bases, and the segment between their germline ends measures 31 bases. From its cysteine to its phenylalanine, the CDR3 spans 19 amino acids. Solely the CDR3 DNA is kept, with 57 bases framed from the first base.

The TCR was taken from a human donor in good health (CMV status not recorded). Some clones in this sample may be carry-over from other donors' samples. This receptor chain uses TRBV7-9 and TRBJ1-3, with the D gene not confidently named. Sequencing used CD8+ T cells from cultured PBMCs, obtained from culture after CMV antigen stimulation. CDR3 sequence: CASSSPSGYGVLRWGTIYF. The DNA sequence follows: TGTGCCAGCAGCTCCCCCTCTGGGTATGGGGTCCTTCGGTGGGGCACCATATATTTT. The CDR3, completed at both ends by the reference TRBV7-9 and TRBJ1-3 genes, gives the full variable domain DTGVSQNPRHKITKRGQNVTFRCDPISEHNRLYWYRQTLGQGPEFLTYFQNEAQLEKSRLLSDRFSAERPKGSFSTLEIQRTEQGDSAMYLCASSSPSGYGVLRWGTIYFGEGSWLTVV.